This T cell receptor beta chain was identified during a study of patients and donors after allogeneic stem cell transplantation. TCRdb reanalysed the RT-PCR reads using MiXCR and keeps one entry per CDR3 protein. In the table there are over 400,000 distinct CDR3 sequences, about a sixth of which are singletons. The CDR3 totals 16 residues. The V gene end was trimmed by 2 bases and the J gene end by 2 bases; junction bases not matched to a gene: 11. Germline V gene sequence: CDR1 DFQATT, CDR2 SNEGSKA (reference sequence). The clonotype comes from a human donor who was either an allogeneic HSCT recipient or a stem cell or donor lymphocyte infusion donor (not recorded which). It is not recorded whose cells these are; they may come from a transplant donor. The genes are TRBV20-1 and TRBJ2-5, with 7 bases aligning to TRBD1. The sequencing sample was made of blood, either unsorted or a sorted T cell fraction (not recorded which). The CDR3 is CSARPPTGWRQETQYF. CDR3 DNA: TGCAGTGCTAGACCTCCGACAGGGTGGCGGCAAGAGACCCAGTACTTC.